What follows are 16 T cell receptor beta chains derived from one specimen sequenced in a study of T cells in Graves' hyperthyroidism and ophthalmopathy. TCR beta CDR3 regions were amplified from RNA transcripts. The HTBI set primed first-round TCR CDR3 RT-PCR. TCRdb reprocessed the multiplex PCR reads with MiXCR, giving one entry per CDR3 protein. The data contain a few hundred thousand distinct CDR3 sequences, approximately 12% of them singletons. Source material: blood. These receptors came from a man younger than 45 with Graves' hyperthyroidism that later progressed to Graves' ophthalmopathy.

The sample holds a few counts of this clonotype. The chain has TRBV12-3 or TRBV12-4 and TRBJ2-3; 7 positions match TRBD1. This CDR3 has 12 residues. Here the CDR3 reads CATKGAADTQYF. Here the CDR3 DNA reads TGTGCGACGAAGGGGGCCGCAGATACGCAGTATTTT.

In this sample, this clonotype turned up a few times. This chain uses TRBV4-1 with TRBJ2-2; no firm D call. This CDR3 spans 19 amino acids. V lost 0 bases to trimming and J lost 3 bases, with 20 bases between them. The germline V gene encodes CDR1 MGHRA and CDR2 YSYEKL. The CDR3 DNA reads TGCGCCAGCAGCCAAGATCCCCCCCTGCCGTCTTTAGACACCGGGGAGCTGTTTTTT. Translation gives CASSQDPPLPSLDTGELFF.

This clonotype came up many times. The gene calls are TRBV2 and TRBJ1-5; possible D gene TRBD1, 5 bases. V was cut by 6 bases and J by 5 bases, with 11 bases left in between. The germline V gene encodes CDR1 SNHLY and CDR2 FYNNEI. There are 13 residues in the CDR3. This CDR3 reads CASRIGGDQPQHF. The CDR3 bases are TGTGCCAGCAGGATCGGGGGGGATCAGCCCCAGCATTTT.

V is TRBV6-5 and J is TRBJ2-4, with 7 nucleotides matching TRBD1. This CDR3 region has 14 residues. Germline lookup yields CDR1 MNHEY and CDR2 SVGAGI. J gave up 6 bases and V 2 bases, and 4 bases lay outside the gene matches. The CDR3: CASSYGGQPNIQYF. DNA of the CDR3: TGTGCCAGCAGTTACGGGGGACAGCCAAACATTCAGTACTTC.

This clonotype came up many times. The CDR3 DNA is TGCAGTGCTAGATGGTACCGGGACCAGTACTTC. It yields the protein CSARWYRDQYF. V is TRBV20-1 and J is TRBJ2-5, with a possible D match to TRBD2 (5 bases). CDR3 length: 11 residues. In germline, CDR1 is DFQATT, CDR2 SNEGSKA (reference sequence). The germline V and J ends were trimmed by 2 bases and 10 bases, with 11 bases remaining between them.

This clonotype was seen repeatedly, ten times or more. The J gene is TRBJ2-3, the V gene TRBV13; 10 bases are shared with TRBD2. V lost 6 bases to trimming and J lost 4 bases; unmatched junction nucleotides: 10. The CDR3 is made up of 16 amino acids. The germline gives CDR1 PRHDT, CDR2 FYEKMQ (reference sequence). For the CDR3, the DNA is TGTGCCAGCAGACCCAACGGACTAGCGGCTGCAGATACGCAGTATTTT. Protein sequence: CASRPNGLAAADTQYF. The full variable domain, completed using reference TRBV13 and TRBJ2-3, is AAGVIQSPRHLIKEKRETATLKCYPIPRHDTVYWYQQGPGQDPQFLISFYEKMQSDKGSIPDRFSAQQFSDYHSELNMSSLELGDSALYFCASRPNGLAAADTQYFGPGTRLTVL.

The J gene is TRBJ2-2, the V gene TRBV5-1; D may be TRBD1 (5 bases). The CDR3 is 14 amino acids. V was cut by 6 bases and J by 0 bases, with 9 bases left in between. Germline assignment: CDR1 SGHRS and CDR2 YFSETQ. The CDR3 loop reads CASMDTPNTGELFF. CDR3 DNA sequence: TGCGCCAGCATGGACACTCCGAACACCGGGGAGCTGTTTTTT. The variable domain in full, completed from reference TRBV5-1 and TRBJ2-2, reads KAGVTQTPRYLIKTRGQQVTLSCSPISGHRSVSWYQQTPGQGLQFLFEYFSETQRNKGNFPGRFSGRQFSNSRSEMNVSTLELGDSALYLCASMDTPNTGELFFGEGSRLTVL.

V gene TRBV5-6 combines with J gene TRBJ2-2; either TRBD1 or TRBD2 may fit D (5 bases each). CDR1 and CDR2 from the germline V gene are SGHDT and YYEEEE. The CDR3 extends over 16 amino acids. The V gene lost 4 bases and the J gene lost 1 base, with 14 bases spanning the gap. Here the CDR3 DNA reads TGTGCCAGCAGCCCCGGGACGGCGTGGAACACCGGGGAGCTGTTTTTT. Translating gives CASSPGTAWNTGELFF.

V is TRBV4-1 and J is TRBJ1-4; perhaps TRBD1 as D (6 bases). This CDR3 comprises 15 residues. CDR1 is MGHRA and CDR2 is YSYEKL in the germline V gene. Trimming shortened V by 4 bases and J by 7 bases, and 16 bases separated the two germline ends. The CDR3 is CASSPLSRGSEKLFF. In DNA form, the CDR3 reads TGCGCCAGCAGCCCCCTGAGCAGGGGCAGTGAAAAACTGTTTTTT.

The chain employs TRBV11-2 and TRBJ2-5; D ambiguous. This CDR3 has 14 residues. V was clipped by 5 bases and J by 5 bases, with 15 bases between them. CDR1 and CDR2 from the germline V gene are SGHAT and FQNNGV. CDR3 nucleotide sequence: TGTGCCAGCAGCCACCACGTCTCCGATGAGACCCAGTACTTC. Its protein product is CASSHHVSDETQYF.

This clonotype was observed at least ten times. The genes are TRBV15 and TRBJ1-1; D uncertain. Germline-derived CDR1 and CDR2 are LNHNV and YYDKDF (reference sequence). This CDR3 region has 16 residues. The V end lost 3 bases, the J end lost 3 bases, and 17 bases lay between the germline ends. This CDR3 is CATSRRSLGRDTEAFF. The CDR3 DNA sequence: TGTGCCACCAGCAGGCGATCCCTAGGCCGGGACACTGAAGCTTTCTTT.

The chain uses TRBV30 and TRBJ1-6; D gene uncertain. The V end lost 2 bases, the J end lost 6 bases, and 11 bases lay between the germline ends. The CDR3 is made up of 14 amino acids. Germline V gives CDR1 GTSNPN, CDR2 SVGIG (reference sequence). The DNA for the CDR3 is TGTGCCTGGAGTCCCCATGCGGGTAATTCACCCCTCCACTTT. Encoded protein: CAWSPHAGNSPLHF.

This clonotype showed up many times. The rearrangement joins TRBV7-9 to TRBJ1-1, with TRBD1 matching over 9 bases. The junction had 9 bases not matched to a gene; V was cut back by 5 bases and J by 5 bases. The CDR3 has 15 residues. Germline loops: CDR1 SEHNR, CDR2 FQNEAQ (reference sequence). This CDR3 reads CASSARGTGRTEAFF. CDR3 in DNA: TGTGCCAGCAGCGCACGAGGGACAGGGAGGACTGAAGCTTTCTTT.

This clonotype has ten or more counts. The rearrangement joins TRBV28 to TRBJ1-2; 7 bases agree with TRBD1. This CDR3 has 17 residues. Germline assignment: CDR1 MDHEN and CDR2 SYDVKM. The V gene end was trimmed by 2 bases and the J gene end by 4 bases; junction bases not matched to a gene: 13. The CDR3 nucleotides are TGTGCCAGCAGTTTAAGGTCCCGCTGGACAGGCCCCTATGGCTACACCTTC. It translates to CASSLRSRWTGPYGYTF.

This clonotype was seen at least ten times. The rearrangement links TRBV2 to TRBJ1-2; 8 bases align to TRBD1. In germline, CDR1 is SNHLY, CDR2 FYNNEI. The junction had 6 bases not matched to a gene; V was cut back by 0 bases and J by 6 bases. This CDR3 spans 15 amino acids. The DNA of the CDR3 is TGTGCCAGCAGTGAAGCCAAGGACAGGGCGGATGGCTACACCTTC. Translation: CASSEAKDRADGYTF.

The chain combines TRBV14 with TRBJ2-3; no firm D call. Trimming left V 5 bases short and J 6 bases short, with 15 bases between. CDR3 length equals 14 residues. The germline V gene has CDR1 SGHDN and CDR2 FVKESK. The CDR3 here is CASSTQPRRDTQYF. In DNA, the CDR3 is TGTGCCAGCAGCACCCAGCCCCGGCGGGATACGCAGTATTTT.